This paragraph reports one TCR beta chain. This clone's antigen is unknown. No much larger clone exists at a distance of one base, and base qualities are not known. This sample was taken from a study of T-cell memory formation after mild COVID-19 (dated by TCRdb to about 2021). Describing the broader study: Most TCR sequence clusters were specific to one of the two donors. The cohort was made up of two young adult volunteers, one female and one male, who were previously healthy. In a couple of donors, T-cell clones that expanded and contracted after mild COVID-19 were followed by sequencing TCRalpha and TCRbeta repertoires longitudinally. What the study reported, not specific to this receptor: Contracting CD4+ clones were found mainly in CM and EM memory subsets, while CD8+ clones were enriched in EMRA. Clones that contracted from day 15 to 85 showed balanced CD4/CD8 phenotypes, whereas a second wave of clones that expanded from day 15 to 37 leaned towards CD4+. The second-wave clones that peaked on day 37 were not confirmed to be SARS-CoV-2 specific. Only a couple of mild cases were covered by the study, and larger cohorts that include severe cases with pre-infection samples were considered necessary. The detection of some responding clones in pre-infection memory suggests that pre-existing cross-reactive memory T cells joined the SARS-CoV-2 response.

The CDR3 runs 15 residues from the cysteine to the phenylalanine. Here the CDR3 DNA is all that survives: 45 bases in frame from base 1. The germline V end is reduced by 6 bases and the J end by 2 bases; junction bases left unmatched: 6. The germline V gene gives CDR1 as MNHEY and CDR2 as SVGAGI. Ficoll-Paque density gradient centrifugation was used to isolate PBMCs. The reads were generated on an Illumina NovaSeq 6000. TCRalpha and TCRbeta cDNA libraries were built by 5'RACE with constant-segment primers, adding sample barcodes and unique molecular identifiers. RNA was extracted from every sample with Trizol reagent. Libraries were amplified in two PCR steps, with a second sample barcode and Illumina TruSeq adapters added in the second step. Libraries were sequenced on an Illumina NovaSeq with 2 x 150 bp paired-end reads. The paper's data handling went like this. With migec v1.2.7, reads were demultiplexed and then collapsed into UMI-guided consensus sequences. Using mixcr v2.1.11, UMI consensuses were aligned to TRA and TRB V and J templates and then assembled into clonotypes. A clonotype was counted as expanded or contracted only if both edgeR and NoisET called the change significant, with noise models trained on biological replicates. edgeR calls used a false discovery rate-adjusted p below 0.01 and a log2 fold-change threshold of 1. As an exploratory analysis of dynamics, max-normalized trajectories of the 1000 most abundant clonotypes were examined with PCA combined with hierarchical clustering. Each responding clone was given a CD4 or CD8 phenotype based on the CD4+ and CD8+ repertoires, which had been sequenced separately. TCRdb reprocessing: public reads trimmed at Q25 with fastp, clones called with MiXCR, in-frame beta chains kept. Each entry is one CDR3 protein sequence, shown with its most common DNA and genes. These V and J calls originate from TCRdb's pipeline instead of the authors' own analysis. The sample table holds tens of thousands of distinct CDR3 sequences, of which about 7.3% were seen once. The top ten hold 1.4% of the sample.

The V gene is TRBV6-5 and the J gene is TRBJ1-5, with 8 bases in between that match TRBD1. Material for sequencing was PBMCs or a T cell subset sorted from them (not recorded which). The sequence came from a man younger than 30 who had mild COVID-19 (a few samples of this study predate the infection). The sample titles of this study are shuffled in the database, so cell type and time point are left out; the donor was told from shared clones. This receptor carries the CDR3 CASRPGGAGNQPQHF. The nucleotide sequence reads as follows: TGTGCCAGCAGACCAGGGGGCGCCGGCAATCAGCCCCAGCATTTT.